Listed here are 5 T cell receptor beta chains from one sample, sequenced in a study of human T cells and chemical hapten exposure. Documented time point: patch test 1, 2 weeks after DPC sensitization. Regarding treatment: therapeutic diphenylcyclopropenone sensitization with weekly scalp DPC. Using its own MiXCR run on the RACE reads, TCRdb lists one record per CDR3 protein. Altogether approximately 60,000 distinct CDR3 sequences are present, 9% to 9.5% being singletons, with the ten largest covering about 14%. Sequencing used whole blood, obtained in connection with sensitization to the hapten diphenylcyclopropenone (DPC). The receptors shown here come from a woman aged 40 to 49 with alopecia areata. Some clones in this sample may be carry-over from other donors' samples.

This clonotype was picked up many times. The gene calls are TRBV7-9 and TRBJ1-1; TRBD1 aligns across 8 bases. The CDR3 is 15 residues long. V trimming: 3 bases; J trimming: 1 base; junction bases outside the gene matches: 4. Germline V gives CDR1 SEHNR, CDR2 FQNEAQ (reference sequence). The CDR3 sequence is CASSFRGQENTEAFF. DNA of the CDR3: TGTGCCAGCAGCTTCAGGGGGCAAGAGAACACTGAAGCTTTCTTT.

Ten or more counts support this clonotype. The V and J genes are TRBV7-2 and TRBJ1-1; D unresolved. The CDR3 is 13 residues long. Germline V gives CDR1 SGHTA, CDR2 FQGNSA. Trimming left V 2 bases short and J 3 bases short, with 7 bases between. The CDR3 sequence: CASSLLWDTEAFF. The DNA for the CDR3 is TGTGCCAGCAGCTTACTGTGGGACACTGAAGCTTTCTTT.

This clonotype has a count of ten or more. V usage is TRBV5-6 and J usage is TRBJ2-5, with D unresolved. CDR3 length: 12 residues. Germline V gene data show CDR1 as SGHDT and CDR2 as YYEEEE. Trimming removed 0 bases from V and 4 bases from J, with 4 bases in between. The CDR3 region is CASSLDRETQYF. CDR3 in DNA: TGTGCCAGCAGCTTGGACAGAGAGACCCAGTACTTC.

This clonotype showed up many times. The chain employs TRBV29-1 and TRBJ1-3; D remains unclear. Germline V CDR1 and CDR2: SQVTM, ANQGSEA. Trimming took 4 bases from V and 0 from J, leaving 7 bases between them. There are 13 residues in the CDR3. For the CDR3, the DNA is TGCAGCGTTGCGGTGAGCTCTGGAAACACCATATATTTT. Translation gives CSVAVSSGNTIYF.

This clonotype was found many times. The chain carries TRBV28 and TRBJ2-1, with D perhaps TRBD2 (5 bases). The CDR3 is 12 amino acids. V was cut by 3 bases and J by 8 bases, with 8 bases left in between. Germline values: CDR1 MDHEN, CDR2 SYDVKM. CDR3 region: CASSFQRDEQFF. CDR3 nucleotide sequence: TGTGCCAGCAGTTTTCAGAGGGATGAGCAGTTCTTC.